The TCR beta chain under discussion was sequenced for a study of CD4 T cells in relation to SARS-CoV-2 and coronaviruses. Whole-study context: TCR beta CDR3s were sequenced after approximately 11-day antigen culture of PBMCs. No peptide or an HIV-1 Nef peptide pool served as negative control. Crossreactive spike epitopes shared across donors were mapped to their HLA restriction.

Method: immunoSEQ multiplex PCR; TCRdb's copy keeps in-frame clones and lacks some. The sample has around 20,000 clones, over 60% seen once. On this clone itself: The antigen is not known.

The unexposed donors gave CD4+ T cells in about 2011-2018, prior to COVID-19. The cells were cultured for approximately 10 days before CD4+ T cells were isolated. As cell numbers allowed, unexposed-donor CD4+ T cells faced SARS-CoV-2 S/N and four cold-coronavirus spikes. This CDR3 spans 12 amino acids. With 7 bases removed from V and 6 bases from J, the gap between germline ends came to 13 bases. This receptor was obtained from a human donor in good health. V gene TRBV12-3 or TRBV12-4 combines with J gene TRBJ2-7; D not resolved. Sequenced input: CD4+ T cells from PBMCs, cultured in vitro. The CDR3 coding sequence is TGTGCCAGCACCATGGGTCGCGGCGAGCAGTACTTC. This gives the protein CASTMGRGEQYF.